This TCR beta chain was recorded in a study of cytomegalovirus exposure and HLA in healthy donors. Study-wide results and caveats: A previous analysis found most TCR beta V segments productive roughly 87% or roughly 30% of the time.

It was with 60 Vbeta and 13 Jbeta primers that the PCR ran. This table comes from immunoSEQ multiplex PCR, and its TCRdb copy is limited to in-frame clones, with some not included. Of 150,000 to 200,000 clones in the sample, roughly 80% were seen once. In regard to this clone: Its target is not known.

Deletions cut 2 bases from V and 0 bases from J, with 8 bases between. CDR3 length equals 15 residues. CDR1 and CDR2 (germline): LGHNA, YNFKEQ. The donors (healthy individuals) were bone marrow donors. The sample consisted of PBMCs. This TCR came from a male donor in good health and CMV-seronegative. The chain employs TRBV4-2 and TRBJ2-1; possible D gene TRBD2, 5 bases. The CDR3 protein is CASSQSTSSYNEQFF. CDR3 nucleotide sequence: TGTGCCAGCAGCCAAAGTACTAGCTCCTACAATGAGCAGTTCTTC.